This is a list of T cell receptor beta chains from one sample in a study of identifying expanded T cells in peripheral blood. The protocol was immunoSEQ multiplex PCR, while the TCRdb copy is restricted to in-frame clones and leaves out a portion. The repertoire has around 100,000 clones, around 88% of them found once; the top ten carry about 15%. What was sequenced was blood. The receptors originated from a person aged 18-69 years in good health. CDR3s include the opening cysteine and the closing phenylalanine or tryptophan. A D gene is named only where the DNA matches it firmly. The size entry is marked missing in some rows and otherwise reads once, few, many or a size class.

V gene,D gene,J gene,clone size,CDR3 DNA,CDR3 protein
TRBV7-2,.,TRBJ1-2,.,TGTGCCAGCAGCTTCTCGGGAGGAGATGGCTACACCTTC,CASSFSGGDGYTF
TRBV7-2,.,TRBJ2-7,.,TGTGCCAGCAGCTTACTCTACGAGCAGTACTTC,CASSLLYEQYF
TRBV7-2,.,TRBJ1-5,.,TGTGCCAGCAGCCTAAGACAGGAGGGTCGTCAGCCCCAGCATTTT,CASSLRQEGRQPQHF
TRBV11-1,.,TRBJ2-7,.,TGTGCCAGCAGCTTAGTAGGCGGACAGCAGCCTCCCTACGAGCAGTACTTC,CASSLVGGQQPPYEQYF
TRBV6-6,.,TRBJ2-2,.,TGTGCCAGCAGTTACACGGACGGGCGCAACACCGGGGAGCTGTTTTTT,CASSYTDGRNTGELFF
TRBV5-1,TRBD1,TRBJ1-2,.,TGCGCCAGCAGCCCGGGACAGGGGGCCGTCTATGGCTACACCTTC,CASSPGQGAVYGYTF
TRBV6-5,.,TRBJ1-3,.,TGTGCCAGCAGTGCAACAGCGAGCTCTGGAAACACCATATATTTT,CASSATASSGNTIYF
TRBV7-2,TRBD1,TRBJ1-6,few,TGTGCCAGCAGCTTAGGGCAGGGGGCAGTCTCACCCCTCCACTTT,CASSLGQGAVSPLHF
TRBV18,TRBD2,TRBJ2-5,.,TGTGCCAGCTCACCACTAGCGGGGGGCGAAGAGACCCAGTACTTC,CASSPLAGGEETQYF
TRBV10-3,.,TRBJ1-5,.,TGTGCCATCAGTCTAGGGACACCGAATAGCAATCAGCCCCAGCATTTT,CAISLGTPNSNQPQHF
TRBV28,TRBD1,TRBJ1-2,.,TGTGCCAGCAGTCCGGGACAGGGGGCGCGGGGCTACACCTTC,CASSPGQGARGYTF
TRBV18,TRBD1,TRBJ1-2,.,TGTGCCAGCTCACCAGGACAGGCCCGTGGCTACACCTTC,CASSPGQARGYTF
TRBV28,.,TRBJ2-7,.,TGTGCCAGCAGTTTCCGGCGTCCCCCCTATTACGAGCAGTACTTC,CASSFRRPPYYEQYF
TRBV18,.,TRBJ2-5,.,TGTGCCAGCTCACCACGGTCCGGCCTTAAAGAGACCCAGTACTTC,CASSPRSGLKETQYF
TRBV7-8,.,TRBJ2-7,.,TGTGCCAGCAGCCTGCAACCCGGAGGAGCGGGCCCCTACGAGCAGTACTTC,CASSLQPGGAGPYEQYF
TRBV18,TRBD2,TRBJ2-5,.,TGTGCCAGCTCTGGACTAGGACTAGCGGGGGGAGAGACCCAGTACTTC,CASSGLGLAGGETQYF
TRBV7-9,TRBD1,TRBJ1-4,.,TGTGCCAGCGGTCGGGACAGGGGGCGTGAAAAACTGTTTTTT,CASGRDRGREKLFF
TRBV18,TRBD1,TRBJ1-2,.,TGTGCCAGCTCAACAGGGGGCGACTATGGCTACACCTTC,CASSTGGDYGYTF
TRBV4-1,TRBD2,TRBJ2-7,few,TGCGCCAGCAGCCAAGGGACTAGCGGGGTGGACGAGCAGTACTTC,CASSQGTSGVDEQYF
TRBV7-2,.,TRBJ2-3,.,TGTGCCAGCAGCACTCTCACAGATACGCAGTATTTT,CASSTLTDTQYF